This T cell receptor (beta chain) was observed in a study of T-cell reconstitution after alpha-beta-depleted transplantation in children. Study findings and constraints: T-cell counts and diversity were attributed mostly to newly produced T cells one year after transplant. At around two months after transplant, the alpha-beta T cells were reportedly derived from several hundred expanded clones that came from non-depleted graft cells. Some patients owed their high day-60 TCRbeta diversity to surviving recipient T cells and thymic progenitors.

Germline CDR1 reads SGHTA; CDR2 reads FQGNSA. The CDR3 runs 13 residues. The V gene lost 8 bases and the J gene lost 3 bases, with 14 bases spanning the gap. Preparation of the TCRbeta library involved a method that used unique molecular identifiers. TCRdb processed the PCR reads anew with MiXCR; each CDR3 protein has one entry. This sample has approximately 800,000 distinct CDR3 sequences, with roughly 15% found just once. For this clonotype: Antigen: not known.

This chain uses TRBV7-2 with TRBJ2-7; D might be TRBD2 (5 bases). The receptor's source is a male patient between 5 and 17 years old who had a stem cell transplant for acute lymphoblastic leukemia, so the T cells may come from the graft donor. The sequencing used PBMCs, mostly from graft donor cells, collected 360 days after TCRalphabeta/CD19-depleted stem cell transplant. The CDR3 nucleotides are TGTGCCAGCGCTTTCCCGAGCGGCTACGAGCAGTACTTC. It is translated as CASAFPSGYEQYF.